A selection of T cell receptor beta chains follows, all from one sample in a study of beta chain features in type 1 diabetes. Libraries were prepared by immunoSEQ multiplex PCR; TCRdb keeps only in-frame clonotypes and omits some of them. The repertoire holds 300,000 to 350,000 clones, with roughly 12% as singletons. The sequenced material came from naive CD4+ T cells from blood. The receptors here all came from a woman aged 18-29 years with type 1 diabetes. Both conserved end residues are part of each CDR3. The D gene is left open where the match is weak. Clone size is shown for a subset of rows, as once, few, many or a class of expanded clone.

cdr3_length: 16; d_call: -; v_call: TRBV21-1; j_call: TRBJ2-6; clone_size: -; cdr3_nt: TGTGCCAGCAGCAGTGGACAGGGGAATGGGGCCAACGTCCTGACTTTC; cdr3_aa: CASSSGQGNGANVLTF
cdr3_length: 15; d_call: -; v_call: TRBV7-9; j_call: TRBJ1-5; clone_size: -; cdr3_nt: TGTGCCAGCAGCCCGGGGGTGGTTAGCAATCAGCCCCAGCATTTT; cdr3_aa: CASSPGVVSNQPQHF
cdr3_length: 14; d_call: TRBD2; v_call: TRBV27; j_call: TRBJ2-7; clone_size: -; cdr3_nt: TGTGCCAGCAGTTTATCTAGCGGGAGGACCGAGCAGTACTTC; cdr3_aa: CASSLSSGRTEQYF
cdr3_length: 15; d_call: TRBD1; v_call: TRBV19; j_call: TRBJ1-2; clone_size: few; cdr3_nt: TGTGCCAGTAGTATTACGACAGGGGGTAACTATGGCTACACCTTC; cdr3_aa: CASSITTGGNYGYTF
cdr3_length: 15; d_call: -; v_call: TRBV18; j_call: TRBJ2-7; clone_size: few; cdr3_nt: TGTGCCAGCTCCTCGACCGGGACACTATCCTACGAGCAGTACTTC; cdr3_aa: CASSSTGTLSYEQYF
cdr3_length: 13; d_call: -; v_call: TRBV9; j_call: TRBJ2-7; clone_size: -; cdr3_nt: TGTGCCAGCAGCGTAGGAAGCGCCTACGAGCAGTACTTC; cdr3_aa: CASSVGSAYEQYF
cdr3_length: 13; d_call: TRBD1; v_call: TRBV14; j_call: TRBJ1-2; clone_size: few; cdr3_nt: TGTGCCAGCAGCCAAGTGGACAGGGATGGCTACACCTTC; cdr3_aa: CASSQVDRDGYTF
cdr3_length: 15; d_call: TRBD1; v_call: TRBV9; j_call: TRBJ1-2; clone_size: -; cdr3_nt: TGTGCCAGCAGCGTTGCGCCGGGGACAGATTATGGCTACACCTTC; cdr3_aa: CASSVAPGTDYGYTF
cdr3_length: 15; d_call: TRBD2; v_call: TRBV5-1; j_call: TRBJ2-1; clone_size: few; cdr3_nt: TGCGCCAGCAGCTCCGGGACTAGCGTGTCGAATGAGCAGTTCTTC; cdr3_aa: CASSSGTSVSNEQFF
cdr3_length: 15; d_call: -; v_call: TRBV4-3; j_call: TRBJ2-1; clone_size: -; cdr3_nt: TGCGCCAGCAGCCAAGACAGCGGCCCGGGGGATGAGCAGTTCTTC; cdr3_aa: CASSQDSGPGDEQFF
cdr3_length: 14; d_call: -; v_call: TRBV11-1; j_call: TRBJ2-3; clone_size: -; cdr3_nt: TGTGCCAGCAGCTTAGCGAGCGCTGGAGATACGCAGTATTTT; cdr3_aa: CASSLASAGDTQYF
cdr3_length: 12; d_call: -; v_call: TRBV5-1; j_call: TRBJ2-1; clone_size: -; cdr3_nt: TGCGCCAGCAGCCTCGGAGTTAATGAGCAGTTCTTC; cdr3_aa: CASSLGVNEQFF
cdr3_length: 15; d_call: TRBD2; v_call: TRBV7-2; j_call: TRBJ2-7; clone_size: -; cdr3_nt: TGTGCCAGCAGCTTAGGGTTTAGCGGGAGATACGAGCAGTACTTC; cdr3_aa: CASSLGFSGRYEQYF
cdr3_length: 15; d_call: TRBD2; v_call: TRBV2; j_call: TRBJ2-3; clone_size: few; cdr3_nt: TGTGCCATGCGGTCTCGGACTAGCGCCACAGATACGCAGTATTTT; cdr3_aa: CAMRSRTSATDTQYF
cdr3_length: 15; d_call: TRBD2; v_call: TRBV7-9; j_call: TRBJ2-7; clone_size: few; cdr3_nt: TGTGCCAGCAGCTTATTGTGGGAGGGCTCCTACGAGCAGTACTTC; cdr3_aa: CASSLLWEGSYEQYF
cdr3_length: 15; d_call: TRBD2; v_call: TRBV12-5; j_call: TRBJ2-1; clone_size: -; cdr3_nt: TGTGCTAGTGGCCGGAGGACTAGCGGGAGTGTTGAGCAGTTCTTC; cdr3_aa: CASGRRTSGSVEQFF
cdr3_length: 15; d_call: TRBD1; v_call: TRBV4-3; j_call: TRBJ2-1; clone_size: -; cdr3_nt: TGCGCCAGCAGCCAAGATCGGTCCCGGGTGACAGGGTCGTTCTTC; cdr3_aa: CASSQDRSRVTGSFF
cdr3_length: 14; d_call: -; v_call: TRBV6-5; j_call: TRBJ1-1; clone_size: few; cdr3_nt: TGTGCCAGCAGTTCACAGATGATGAACACTGAAGCTTTCTTT; cdr3_aa: CASSSQMMNTEAFF
cdr3_length: 13; d_call: -; v_call: TRBV5-8; j_call: TRBJ2-7; clone_size: few; cdr3_nt: TGTGCCAGCAGCTTGGCACCACCTAGCGAGCAGTACTTC; cdr3_aa: CASSLAPPSEQYF
cdr3_length: 15; d_call: -; v_call: TRBV9; j_call: TRBJ2-5; clone_size: few; cdr3_nt: TGTGCCAGCAGCGTAGTTACAGGGAGTCAAGAGACCCAGTACTTC; cdr3_aa: CASSVVTGSQETQYF
cdr3_length: 15; d_call: TRBD2; v_call: TRBV5-1; j_call: TRBJ2-3; clone_size: few; cdr3_nt: TGCGCCAGCAGCCTGACTAGCGGGAGTACGAATACGCAGTATTTT; cdr3_aa: CASSLTSGSTNTQYF